The clone carrying this TCR beta chain was found a few times. Antigen specificity is unknown. Cells were stimulated nonspecifically with anti-CD3/anti-CD28 magnetic beads. Responding CD4+ T cells were sorted by upregulation of both CD40 ligand and CD69. The sample is drawn from a study of persistence of HIV-infected CD4 T cells. Study-wide points: Degenerate expanded CDR3beta sequences were enriched among CMV- and Gag-responding cells.

Sequencing used immunoSEQ version 4 in survey mode. Each sample used up to 1 ug genomic DNA diluted to around 9.9 ng/uL. Libraries were prepared by immunoSEQ multiplex PCR; TCRdb keeps only in-frame clonotypes and omits some of them. The sample consists of 37,000 or so clones, around 90% of them appearing once. The specimen was CD4+ T cells sorted from PBMCs after approximately 19-hour stimulation, collected from a patient who received antiretroviral therapy. This receptor was identified in an adult man with HIV who was CMV-seropositive.

CDR3 in amino acids: CASSDGGFRNYGYTF. CDR3 bases: TGTGCCAGCAGTGACGGGGGCTTCCGAAACTATGGCTACACCTTC. The rearrangement joins TRBV6-1 to TRBJ1-2, with D tentatively TRBD1 (6 bases). CDR3 length: 15 amino acids. Trimming pared 3 bases from V and 2 bases from J, leaving 13 bases between. Germline CDR1 MNHNS, CDR2 SASEGT.